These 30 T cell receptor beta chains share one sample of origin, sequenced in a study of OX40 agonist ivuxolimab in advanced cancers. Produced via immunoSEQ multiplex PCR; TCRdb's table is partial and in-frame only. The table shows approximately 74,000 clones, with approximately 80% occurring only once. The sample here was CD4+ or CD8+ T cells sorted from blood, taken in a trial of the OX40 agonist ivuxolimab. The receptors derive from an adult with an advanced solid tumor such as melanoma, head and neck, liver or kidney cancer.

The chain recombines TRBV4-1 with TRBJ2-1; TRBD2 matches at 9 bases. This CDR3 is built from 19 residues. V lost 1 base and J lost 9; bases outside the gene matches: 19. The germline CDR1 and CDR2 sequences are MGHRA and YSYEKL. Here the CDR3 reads CASSQGGQRSGRLGSEQFF. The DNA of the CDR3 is TGCGCCAGCAGCCAAGGGGGTCAAAGGAGCGGGAGGTTAGGTAGTGAGCAGTTCTTC.

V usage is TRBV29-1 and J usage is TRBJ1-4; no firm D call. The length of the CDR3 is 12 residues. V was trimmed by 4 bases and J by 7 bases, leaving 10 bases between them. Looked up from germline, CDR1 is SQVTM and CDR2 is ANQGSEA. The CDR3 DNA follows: TGCAGCGTTGGAGCGTCTGGTGAAAAACTGTTTTTT. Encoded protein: CSVGASGEKLFF.

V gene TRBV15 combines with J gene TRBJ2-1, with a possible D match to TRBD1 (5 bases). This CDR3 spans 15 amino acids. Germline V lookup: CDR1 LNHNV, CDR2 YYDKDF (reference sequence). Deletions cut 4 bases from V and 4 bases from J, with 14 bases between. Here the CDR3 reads CATSTATGAYNEQFF. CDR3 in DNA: TGTGCCACCAGCACAGCCACAGGAGCATACAATGAGCAGTTCTTC.

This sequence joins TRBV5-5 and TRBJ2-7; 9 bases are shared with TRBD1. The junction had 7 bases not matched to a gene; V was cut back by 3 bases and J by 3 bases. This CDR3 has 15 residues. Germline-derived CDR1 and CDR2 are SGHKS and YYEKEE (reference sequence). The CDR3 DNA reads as TGTGCCAGCAGCTATAGGGACAGGGAAGACTACGAGCAGTACTTC. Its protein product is CASSYRDREDYEQYF.

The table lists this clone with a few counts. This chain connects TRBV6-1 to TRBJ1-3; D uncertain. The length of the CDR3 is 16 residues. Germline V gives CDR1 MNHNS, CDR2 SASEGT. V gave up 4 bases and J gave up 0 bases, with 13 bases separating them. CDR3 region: CASSGPGSNSGNTIYF. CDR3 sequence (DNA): TGTGCCAGCAGTGGCCCGGGCAGCAACTCTGGAAACACCATATATTTT.

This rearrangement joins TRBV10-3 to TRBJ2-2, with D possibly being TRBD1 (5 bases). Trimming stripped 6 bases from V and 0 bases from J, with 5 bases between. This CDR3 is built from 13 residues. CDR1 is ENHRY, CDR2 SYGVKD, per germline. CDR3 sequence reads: CAIRTANTGELFF. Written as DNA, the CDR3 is TGTGCCATCAGGACAGCGAACACCGGGGAGCTGTTTTTT.

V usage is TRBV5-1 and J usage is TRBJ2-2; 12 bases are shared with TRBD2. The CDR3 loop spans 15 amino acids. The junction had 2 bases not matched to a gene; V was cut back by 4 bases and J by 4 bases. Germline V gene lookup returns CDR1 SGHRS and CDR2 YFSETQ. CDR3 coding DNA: TGCGCCAGCAGCCCGACTAGCGGGGGCACCGGGGAGCTGTTTTTT. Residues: CASSPTSGGTGELFF.

CDR3 DNA sequence: TGTGCCTGGAGTGTACGGTCAGGGACTGAAGCTTTCTTT. Protein product: CAWSVRSGTEAFF. The chain links TRBV30 to TRBJ1-1; D is possibly TRBD1 (5 bases). The CDR3 runs 13 residues. In germline, CDR1 is GTSNPN, CDR2 SVGIG (reference sequence). V was clipped by 0 bases and J by 5 bases, with 10 bases between them.

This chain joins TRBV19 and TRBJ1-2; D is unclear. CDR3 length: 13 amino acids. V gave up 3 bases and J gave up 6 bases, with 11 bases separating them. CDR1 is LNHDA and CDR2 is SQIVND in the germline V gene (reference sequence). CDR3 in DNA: TGTGCCAGTAGTATGTGGGAATATGATGGCTACACCTTC. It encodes CASSMWEYDGYTF. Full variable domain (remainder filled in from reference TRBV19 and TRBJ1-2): DGGITQSPKYLFRKEGQNVTLSCEQNLNHDAMYWYRQDPGQGLRLIYYSQIVNDFQKGDIAEGYSVSREKKESFPLTVTSAQKNPTAFYLCASSMWEYDGYTFGSGTRLTVV.

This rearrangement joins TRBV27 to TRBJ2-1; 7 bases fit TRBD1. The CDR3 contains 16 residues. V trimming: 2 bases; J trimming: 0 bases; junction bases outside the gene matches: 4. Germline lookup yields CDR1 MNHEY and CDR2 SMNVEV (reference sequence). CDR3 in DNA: TGTGCCAGCAGTTTACCCCGGACAGGCTCCTACAATGAGCAGTTCTTC. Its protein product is CASSLPRTGSYNEQFF.

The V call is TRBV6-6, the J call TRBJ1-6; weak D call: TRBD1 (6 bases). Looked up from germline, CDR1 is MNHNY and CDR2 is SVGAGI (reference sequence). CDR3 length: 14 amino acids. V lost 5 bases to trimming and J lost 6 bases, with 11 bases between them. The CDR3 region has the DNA TGTGCCAGCAGTACAGGGACCGGTAATTCACCCCTCCACTTT. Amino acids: CASSTGTGNSPLHF.

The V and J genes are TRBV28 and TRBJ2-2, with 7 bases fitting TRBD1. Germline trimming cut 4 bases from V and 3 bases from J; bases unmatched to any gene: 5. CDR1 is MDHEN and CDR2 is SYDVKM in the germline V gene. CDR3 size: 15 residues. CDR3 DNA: TGTGCCAGCAGTTCCCCGGGACAGTACACCGGGGAGCTGTTTTTT. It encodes CASSSPGQYTGELFF. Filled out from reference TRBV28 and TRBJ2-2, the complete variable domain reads DVKVTQSSRYLVKRTGEKVFLECVQDMDHENMFWYRQDPGLGLRLIYFSYDVKMKEKGDIPEGYSVSREKKERFSLILESASTNQTSMYLCASSSPGQYTGELFFGEGSRLTVL.

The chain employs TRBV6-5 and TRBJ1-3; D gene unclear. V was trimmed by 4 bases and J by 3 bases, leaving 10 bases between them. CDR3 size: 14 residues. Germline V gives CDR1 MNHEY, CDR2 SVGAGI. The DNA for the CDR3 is TGTGCCAGCAGTTCCGGGCACGGTGGAAACACCATATATTTT. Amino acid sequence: CASSSGHGGNTIYF.

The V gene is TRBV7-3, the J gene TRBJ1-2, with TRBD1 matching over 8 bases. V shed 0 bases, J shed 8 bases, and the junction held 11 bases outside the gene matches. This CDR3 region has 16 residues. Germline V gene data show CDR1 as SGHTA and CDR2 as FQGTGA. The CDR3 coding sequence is TGTGCCAGCAGCTTAACTGGATCAGGGGGCAATCAGGGCTACACCTTC. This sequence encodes CASSLTGSGGNQGYTF. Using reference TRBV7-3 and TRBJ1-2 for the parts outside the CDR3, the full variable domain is GAGVSQTPSNKVTEKGKYVELRCDPISGHTALYWYRQSLGQGPEFLIYFQGTGAADDSGLPNDRFFAVRPEGSVSTLKIQRTERGDSAVYLCASSLTGSGGNQGYTFGSGTRLTVV.

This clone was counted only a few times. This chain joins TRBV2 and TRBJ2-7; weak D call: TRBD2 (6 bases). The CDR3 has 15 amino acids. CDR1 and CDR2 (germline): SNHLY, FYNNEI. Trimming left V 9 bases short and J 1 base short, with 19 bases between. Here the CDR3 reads CASLKGTLRSYEQYF. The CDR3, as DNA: TGTGCCAGTTTGAAAGGGACTTTGAGGTCCTACGAGCAGTACTTC.

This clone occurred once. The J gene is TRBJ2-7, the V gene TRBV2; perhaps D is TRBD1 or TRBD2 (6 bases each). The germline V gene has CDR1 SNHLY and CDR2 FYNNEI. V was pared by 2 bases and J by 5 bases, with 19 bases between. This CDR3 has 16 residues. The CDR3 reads CASSEKVTGRKDEQYF. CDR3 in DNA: TGTGCCAGCAGTGAAAAGGTAACAGGGAGGAAGGACGAGCAGTACTTC.

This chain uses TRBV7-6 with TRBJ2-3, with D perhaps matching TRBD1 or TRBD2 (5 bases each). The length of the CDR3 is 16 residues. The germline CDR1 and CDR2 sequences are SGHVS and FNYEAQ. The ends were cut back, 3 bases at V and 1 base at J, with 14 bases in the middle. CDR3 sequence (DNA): TGTGCCAGCAGCTTGTTGGGACCTTCTGGCACAGATACGCAGTATTTT. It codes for CASSLLGPSGTDTQYF. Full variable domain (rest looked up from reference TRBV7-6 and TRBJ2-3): GAGVSQSPRYKVTKRGQDVALRCDPISGHVSLYWYRQALGQGPEFLTYFNYEAQQDKSGLPNDRFSAERPEGSISTLTIQRTEQRDSAMYRCASSLLGPSGTDTQYFGPGTRLTVL.

The CDR3 nucleotides read TGTGCCAGCAGTCCCGGGACAGCCATGAACACTGAAGCTTTCTTT. Protein sequence: CASSPGTAMNTEAFF. V is TRBV6-1 and J is TRBJ1-1, with TRBD1 matching over 7 bases. The CDR3 spans 15 residues. The germline CDR1 and CDR2 sequences are MNHNS and SASEGT. The ends lost 5 bases at V and 0 bases at J; junction bases unmatched: 6.

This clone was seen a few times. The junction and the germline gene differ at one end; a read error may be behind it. In DNA, the CDR3 is TGTGCCATCAGTGACGGGGGCTGGTATGGCTACACCTTC. Protein: CAISDGGWYGYTF. This chain joins TRBV6-1 and TRBJ1-2, with a tentative D call TRBD1 (6 bases). Looked up from germline, CDR1 is MNHNS and CDR2 is SASEGT. CDR3 length: 13 amino acids.

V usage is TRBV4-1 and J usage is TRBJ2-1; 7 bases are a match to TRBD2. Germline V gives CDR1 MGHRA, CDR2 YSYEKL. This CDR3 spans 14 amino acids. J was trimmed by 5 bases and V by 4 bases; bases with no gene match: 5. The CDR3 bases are TGCGCCAGCAGCCCAGCGGGGAGACACAATGAGCAGTTCTTC. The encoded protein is CASSPAGRHNEQFF.

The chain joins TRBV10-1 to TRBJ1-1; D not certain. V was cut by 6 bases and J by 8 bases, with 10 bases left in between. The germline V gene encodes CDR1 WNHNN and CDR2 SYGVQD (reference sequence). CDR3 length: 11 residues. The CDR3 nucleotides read TGCGCCAGCAGAGAGGGTAACGAAGCTTTCTTT. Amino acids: CASREGNEAFF.

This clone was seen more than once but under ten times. The CDR3 nucleotides are TGCGCCAGCAGCCGGCAGATTACTAGCACAGATACGCAGTATTTT. This sequence encodes CASSRQITSTDTQYF. The chain recombines TRBV4-3 with TRBJ2-3; D remains ambiguous. The V and J ends lost 4 bases and 0 bases respectively, with 11 bases between them. CDR3 length: 15 residues. Germline lookup yields CDR1 LGHNA and CDR2 YSLEER.

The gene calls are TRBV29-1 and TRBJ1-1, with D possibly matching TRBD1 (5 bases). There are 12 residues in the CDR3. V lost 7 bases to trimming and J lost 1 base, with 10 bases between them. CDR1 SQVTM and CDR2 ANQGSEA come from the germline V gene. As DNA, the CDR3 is TGCAGCGCTGGGGACCCGAACACTGAAGCTTTCTTT. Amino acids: CSAGDPNTEAFF.

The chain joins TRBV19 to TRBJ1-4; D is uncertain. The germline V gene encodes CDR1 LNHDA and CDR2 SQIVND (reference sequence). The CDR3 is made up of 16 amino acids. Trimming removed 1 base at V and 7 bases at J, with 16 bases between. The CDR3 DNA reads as TGTGCCAGTAGTATAGCTACGGTCACTGGAAGTGAAAAACTGTTTTTT. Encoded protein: CASSIATVTGSEKLFF.

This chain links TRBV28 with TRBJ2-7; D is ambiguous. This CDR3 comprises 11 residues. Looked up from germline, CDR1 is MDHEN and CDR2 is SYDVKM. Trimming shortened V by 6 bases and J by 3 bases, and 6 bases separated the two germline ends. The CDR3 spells CASRSDYEQYF. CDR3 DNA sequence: TGTGCCAGCAGATCAGACTACGAGCAGTACTTC.

The CDR3 is CASSLGGPETQYF. The CDR3 DNA reads TGTGCCAGCAGCTTAGGGGGGCCCGAGACCCAGTACTTC. The V gene is TRBV7-6, the J gene TRBJ2-5; possibly TRBD1 for D (6 bases). The ends were cut back, 1 base at V and 5 bases at J, with 8 bases in the middle. Germline V CDR1 and CDR2: SGHVS, FNYEAQ. The CDR3 sequence is 13 residues long.

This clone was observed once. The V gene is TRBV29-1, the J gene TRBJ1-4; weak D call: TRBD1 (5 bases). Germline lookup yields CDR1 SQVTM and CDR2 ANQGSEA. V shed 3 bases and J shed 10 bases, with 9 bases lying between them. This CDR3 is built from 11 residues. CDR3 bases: TGCAGCGTTGATCTGGGGGTAAAACTGTTTTTT. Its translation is CSVDLGVKLFF. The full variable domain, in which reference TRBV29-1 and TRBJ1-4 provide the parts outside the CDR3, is SAVISQKPSRDICQRGTSLTIQCQVDSQVTMMFWYRQQPGQSLTLIATANQGSEATYESGFVIDKFPISRPNLTFSTLTVSNMSPEDSSIYLCSVDLGVKLFFGSGTQLSVL.

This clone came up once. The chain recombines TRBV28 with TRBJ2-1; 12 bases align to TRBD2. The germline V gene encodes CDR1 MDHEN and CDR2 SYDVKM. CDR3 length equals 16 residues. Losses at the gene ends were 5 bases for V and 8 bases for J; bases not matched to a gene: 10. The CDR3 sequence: CASSPHPSGGAHEQFF. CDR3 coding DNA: TGTGCCAGCAGTCCTCACCCTAGCGGGGGGGCACATGAGCAGTTCTTC.

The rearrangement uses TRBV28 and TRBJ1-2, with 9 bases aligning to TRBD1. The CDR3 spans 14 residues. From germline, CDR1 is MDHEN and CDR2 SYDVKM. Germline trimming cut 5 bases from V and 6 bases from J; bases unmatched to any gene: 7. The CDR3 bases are TGTGCCAGCAGTCAGACGACAGGGGGTAATGGCTACACCTTC. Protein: CASSQTTGGNGYTF.

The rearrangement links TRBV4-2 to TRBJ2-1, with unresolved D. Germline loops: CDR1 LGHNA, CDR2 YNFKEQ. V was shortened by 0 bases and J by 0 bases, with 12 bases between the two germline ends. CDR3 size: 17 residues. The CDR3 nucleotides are TGTGCCAGCAGCCAAGAGGAGTGGGTTCTCTCCTACAATGAGCAGTTCTTC. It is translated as CASSQEEWVLSYNEQFF.